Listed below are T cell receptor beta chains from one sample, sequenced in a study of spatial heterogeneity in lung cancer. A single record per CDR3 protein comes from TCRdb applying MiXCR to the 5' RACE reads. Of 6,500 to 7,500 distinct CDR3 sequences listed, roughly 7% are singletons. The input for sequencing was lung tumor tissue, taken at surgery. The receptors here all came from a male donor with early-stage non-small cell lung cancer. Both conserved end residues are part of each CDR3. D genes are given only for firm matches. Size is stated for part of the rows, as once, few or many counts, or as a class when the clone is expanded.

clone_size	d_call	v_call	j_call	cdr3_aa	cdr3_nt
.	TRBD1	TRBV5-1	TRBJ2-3	CASSLQGAGDTQYF	TGCGCCAGCAGCTTACAGGGGGCAGGAGATACGCAGTATTTT
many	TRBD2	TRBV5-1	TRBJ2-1	CATSAGGDEQFF	TGCGCCACCTCAGCGGGGGGCGATGAGCAGTTCTTC
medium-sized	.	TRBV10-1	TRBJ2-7	CASSESQGRSTKQYF	TGCGCCAGCAGTGAGTCACAGGGTAGGAGTACGAAGCAGTACTTC
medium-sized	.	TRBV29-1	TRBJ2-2	CSAHDLAAGDTGELFF	TGCAGCGCCCATGATCTAGCGGCAGGGGACACCGGGGAGCTGTTTTTT
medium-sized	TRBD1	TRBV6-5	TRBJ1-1	CASSYTRQGEAFF	TGTGCCAGCAGTTACACCAGACAGGGTGAAGCTTTCTTT
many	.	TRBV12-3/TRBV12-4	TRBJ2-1	CASSQTGYNEQFF	TGTGCCAGCAGCCAAACAGGGTACAATGAGCAGTTCTTC
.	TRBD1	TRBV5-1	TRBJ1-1	CASSLQGRVTEAFF	TGCGCCAGCAGCTTACAGGGGAGAGTTACTGAAGCTTTCTTT
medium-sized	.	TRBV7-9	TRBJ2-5	CASSLSQTKTQYF	TGTGCCAGCAGCTTGAGCCAGACGAAGACCCAGTACTTC
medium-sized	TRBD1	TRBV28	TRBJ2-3	CASSPSLGQGDPDTQYF	TGTGCCAGCAGTCCCTCCCTGGGACAGGGGGATCCAGATACGCAGTATTTT
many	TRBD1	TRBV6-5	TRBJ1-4	CATRTGGNEKLFF	TGTGCCACCCGGACAGGGGGGAATGAAAAACTGTTTTTT
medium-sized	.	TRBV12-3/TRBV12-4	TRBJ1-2	CASTFGRGDYYGYTF	TGTGCCAGCACTTTCGGACGCGGGGACTACTATGGCTACACCTTC
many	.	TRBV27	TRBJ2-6	CASSLYLEGANVLTF	TGTGCCAGCAGTTTATACCTGGAAGGGGCCAACGTCCTGACTTTC
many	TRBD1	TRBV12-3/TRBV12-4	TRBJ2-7	CASIPGQGYSYEQYF	TGTGCCAGCATCCCGGGACAGGGGTACTCCTACGAGCAGTACTTC
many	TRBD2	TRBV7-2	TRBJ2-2	CASRGLAGGPGELFF	TGTGCCAGCAGGGGACTAGCGGGAGGGCCCGGGGAGCTGTTTTTT
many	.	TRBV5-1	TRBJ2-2	CASSLVPTGELFF	TGCGCCAGCAGCTTGGTTCCTACCGGGGAGCTGTTTTTT
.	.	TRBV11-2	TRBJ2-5	CASSPHETQYF	TGTGCCAGCAGCCCCCATGAGACCCAGTACTTC
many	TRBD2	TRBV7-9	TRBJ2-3	CASSLAVTSGSGDTQYF	TGTGCCAGCAGCTTAGCCGTGACTAGCGGGAGTGGTGATACGCAGTATTTT
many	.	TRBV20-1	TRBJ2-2	CSASRGTYTGELFF	TGCAGTGCTAGTCGGGGGACTTACACCGGGGAGCTGTTTTTT
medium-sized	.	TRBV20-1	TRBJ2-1	CSARGPILNEQFF	TGCAGTGCTAGAGGCCCCATCCTGAATGAGCAGTTCTTC
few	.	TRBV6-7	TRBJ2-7	CASSYSNINEQYF	TGTGCCAGCAGTTACTCGAATATTAACGAGCAGTACTTC
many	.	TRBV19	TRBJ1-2	CASIWGSPQSGYGYTF	TGTGCCAGTATCTGGGGTAGTCCCCAGTCGGGGTATGGCTACACCTTC
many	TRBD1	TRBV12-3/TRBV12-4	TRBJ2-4	CASMTGAAENIQYF	TGTGCCAGCATGACAGGGGCCGCGGAAAACATTCAGTACTTC
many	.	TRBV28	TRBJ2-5	CASRLKSGTQYF	TGTGCCAGCAGACTCAAGTCCGGGACCCAGTACTTC
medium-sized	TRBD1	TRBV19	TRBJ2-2	CAVRDRGNLGELFF	TGTGCCGTCCGGGACAGGGGCAACTTGGGGGAGCTGTTTTTT
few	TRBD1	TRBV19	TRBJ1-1	CASSPRTGPFAEAFF	TGTGCCAGTAGTCCCCGGACAGGGCCCTTCGCTGAAGCTTTCTTT
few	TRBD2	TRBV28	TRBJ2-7	CASTSRSGSSEQYF	TGTGCCAGCACCTCTCGTAGCGGGAGTTCCGAGCAGTACTTC
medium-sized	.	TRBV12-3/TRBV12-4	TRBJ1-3	CASTFGGPGNTIYF	TGTGCCAGCACCTTCGGGGGTCCCGGAAACACCATATATTTT
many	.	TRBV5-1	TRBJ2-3	CASSLARGGGDTQYF	TGCGCCAGCAGCTTGGCCAGGGGGGGAGGAGATACGCAGTATTTT
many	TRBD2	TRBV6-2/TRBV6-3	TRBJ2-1	CASIRGGGGAIWNEQFF	TGTGCCAGCATCCGGGGCGGCGGGGGAGCGATATGGAATGAGCAGTTCTTC
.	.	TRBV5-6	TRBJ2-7	CASSLLSEQYF	TGTGCCAGCAGCTTGTTGAGCGAGCAGTACTTC
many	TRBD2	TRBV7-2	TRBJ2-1	CASSRTSGGPTTNNEQFF	TGTGCCAGCAGTCGGACTAGCGGGGGGCCGACCACTAACAATGAGCAGTTCTTC
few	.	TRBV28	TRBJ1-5	CASTQRGEGSNQPQHF	TGTGCCAGCACTCAACGGGGAGAGGGGAGCAATCAGCCCCAGCATTTT
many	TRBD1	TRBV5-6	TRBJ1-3	CASNPTGGSGNTIYF	TGTGCCAGCAACCCAACAGGGGGCTCTGGAAACACCATATATTTT
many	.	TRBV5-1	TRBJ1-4	CASSASTGGGEKLFF	TGCGCCAGCAGCGCCTCCACCGGGGGGGGAGAAAAACTGTTTTTT
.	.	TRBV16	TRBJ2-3	CASSQFTYTDTQYF	TGTGCCAGCAGCCAATTTACATACACAGATACGCAGTATTTT
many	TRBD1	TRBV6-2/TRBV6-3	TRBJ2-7	CASSFLFGTGRSYEQYF	TGTGCCAGCAGTTTTCTCTTCGGGACAGGGCGTAGTTACGAGCAGTACTTC
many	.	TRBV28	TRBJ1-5	CASSRGFGNQPQHF	TGTGCCAGCAGCCGGGGTTTTGGCAATCAGCCCCAGCATTTT
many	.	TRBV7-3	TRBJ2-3	CASSFGGTTDTQYF	TGTGCCAGCAGCTTTGGGGGAACCACAGATACGCAGTATTTT
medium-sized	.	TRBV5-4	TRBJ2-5	CASSLRRGLGETQYF	TGTGCCAGCAGCTTGCGGCGGGGGCTTGGGGAGACCCAGTACTTC
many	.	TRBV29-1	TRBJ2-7	CSVDIMSGEQYF	TGCAGCGTTGATATTATGTCTGGTGAGCAGTACTTC
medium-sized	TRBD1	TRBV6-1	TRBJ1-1	CASSISTGGDTEAFF	TGTGCCAGCAGTATTTCAACAGGGGGAGACACTGAAGCTTTCTTT
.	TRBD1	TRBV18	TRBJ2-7	CASSPGTGRYEQYF	TGTGCCAGCTCACCGGGGACAGGGAGGTACGAGCAGTACTTC
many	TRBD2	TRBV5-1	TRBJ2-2	CASYGTSGPTGELFF	TGCGCCAGCTATGGGACTAGCGGGCCCACCGGGGAGCTGTTTTTT
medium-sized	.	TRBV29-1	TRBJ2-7	CSVGARQSQEWEQYF	TGCAGCGTTGGCGCCCGACAGAGCCAGGAGTGGGAGCAGTACTTC
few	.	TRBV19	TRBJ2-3	CASSIDPGLNTQYF	TGTGCCAGTAGTATAGATCCGGGGCTAAATACGCAGTATTTT
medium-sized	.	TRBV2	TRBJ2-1	CASLVTGGRDPLSYNEQFF	TGTGCCAGCTTAGTTACGGGGGGCCGAGACCCACTCTCCTACAATGAGCAGTTCTTC
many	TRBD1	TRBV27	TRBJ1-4	CASRTGGEKLFF	TGTGCCAGCAGGACAGGGGGTGAAAAACTGTTTTTT
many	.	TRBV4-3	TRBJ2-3	CASSQRLYSDTQYF	TGCGCCAGCAGCCAAAGGCTCTATAGTGATACGCAGTATTTT
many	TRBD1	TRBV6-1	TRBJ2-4	CAIGQGGTKNIQYF	TGTGCCATCGGACAGGGCGGGACCAAAAACATTCAGTACTTC
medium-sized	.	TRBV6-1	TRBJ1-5	CASTSVTYSNQPQHF	TGTGCCAGCACGTCGGTTACCTATAGCAATCAGCCCCAGCATTTT
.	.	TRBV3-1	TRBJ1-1	CASSPAGRQNTEAFF	TGTGCCAGCAGCCCAGCCGGACGGCAGAACACTGAAGCTTTCTTT